Given below is one T cell receptor beta chain in context. This clone was counted once. The antigen it recognizes is unknown. The input lacks base qualities; no much larger clone sits a single base away. The data were obtained in a study of shared clonotypes between healthy human individuals (TCRdb year 2020). About the study as a whole: The cohort comprised two women and a few men aged 18 to 49 years. To estimate repertoire size and how much clonotype sharing occurs between individuals, the study deeply sequenced the blood TCR repertoires of several healthy adults. To increase sequencing depth and limit assay-specific biases, different laboratories used diverse techniques to prepare libraries and sequence TCR repertoires. Per donor, leukapheresis produced somewhere between about 0.8 and 9 billion PBMCs. Results and caveats for the whole study, not just this receptor: Based on pairwise subsampling, the degree of clonotype sharing among donors was expected to be affected by sequencing depth. Sampling was restricted to blood, and TCR repertoires in tissues likely differ from the TCR repertoires found in blood. The small number of donors limited the genetic and exposure-history diversity represented.

Donors were healthy HIV-negative adults with no recently reported acute infections or vaccinations. Every donor was a Caucasian adult living in Nashville, Tennessee, USA. In the unsorted samples, 87 million or so PBMCs were counted, and genomic DNA was extracted using the QIAamp DNA Blood Mini kit. Blood was obtained by leukapheresis, after which PBMCs were separated by Ficoll-Histopaque density gradient centrifugation and cryopreserved in liquid nitrogen vapor phase. TCR CDR3 regions were amplified from genomic DNA by multiplex PCR using the deep immunoSEQ assay. For each cell subset, the extracted genomic DNA was distributed evenly across all wells of several immunoSEQ 96-well plates, and each plate served as one replicate. For unsorted PBMC, about 300 ng of genomic DNA, equivalent to about 32,000 T cell genomes, went into each replicate PCR. Genomic DNA from unsorted PBMC was sequenced over ten immunoSEQ deep assay plates. Purified libraries were quantified with a Qubit 3.0 fluorometer, sized on a Bioanalyzer 2100, and re-quantified with the KAPA Library Quantification kit. Every immunoSEQ 96-well plate was sequenced on a dedicated single-read 150-cycle Illumina NextSeq 550 flow cell. Concerning the study's data processing: Because the immunoSEQ output held only junctional sequences and lacked quality scores, the filtering could not match the filtering applied to full-length reads. To assign V/J genes and CDR3, sequences were annotated against IMGT germline references using PyIR, a Python wrapper for IgBLAST v1.9. Any read was removed if the V/J assignment was weak (E-value above 1e-6), the CDR3 was missing, or the read contained stop codons, out-of-frame junctions, or ambiguous translated residues. A V3J clonotype was defined by an identical inferred V gene, J gene, and CDR3 amino acid sequence. Percentage overlap between repertoires was calculated by dividing the number of shared unique clonotypes by the size of the smaller repertoire. Richness of each repertoire was evaluated using RTK rarefaction, the Chao1 estimator, and Recon v2.1 estimates of unobserved clonotypes. This immuneACCESS table, as held by TCRdb, lists in-frame sequences with V and J called but not all clones. Of the missing ones, under half trace to an unresolved V gene in checked studies; the others have no known cause. D and trimming come from the DNA, and the V and J calls and clone size come from that table. For this sample there are around 450,000 clones; 75% to 85% appear just once. The ten largest clones add up to approximately 13% of the sample.

The germline ends are 14 bases apart after V is trimmed by 0 bases and J by 5 bases. The CDR3, from cysteine to phenylalanine, totals 15 residues. Only CDR3 DNA is held: 45 bases, read in frame from base 1. The germline V gene gives CDR1 as SGDLS and CDR2 as YYNGEE. The V and J segments used are TRBV9 and TRBJ2-5; TRBD1 might be the D gene, on 6 matching bases. The origin of this receptor is a woman in her forties in good health. Some clones in this sample may be carry-over from other donors' samples. Sequenced input: PBMCs. The CDR3 is CASSVATWQGETQYF. Here is the DNA: TGTGCCAGCAGCGTAGCTACGTGGCAGGGGGAGACCCAGTACTTC. Full variable domain (CDR3 extended with the reference TRBV9 and TRBJ2-5 proteins): DSGVTQTPKHLITATGQRVTLRCSPRSGDLSVYWYQQSLDQGLQFLIQYYNGEERAKGNILERFSAQQFPDLHSELNLSSLELGDSALYFCASSVATWQGETQYFGPGTRLLVL.